This T cell receptor (beta chain) emerged from a study of blood T cell repertoires in COVID-19. At the level of the study: Whether acute or convalescent, the COVID-19 samples came from the United States, Italy and Spain. Nucleic acid was either cDNA or gDNA, and it came from T cells, B-cell-depleted T cells, or PBMCs.

One Seattle source followed patients from active infection through their disease course. In the original workflow: Estimation of nucleated cell counts relied on the amplification of reference gene primers. The repertoire was sequenced with immunoSEQ multiplex PCR; TCRdb's copy has only in-frame clones and lacks some. D and trimming were read from the DNA, whereas the V and J calls and clone size are those reported in that table. The repertoire has approximately 260,000 clones, 85% to 90% of them found once; the top ten carry 2% to 2.5%. V lost 2 bases, J lost 7 bases, and 10 bases stayed unmatched. The CDR3 is 15 amino acids. Per the germline V gene, CDR1 is LGHNA and CDR2 is YSLEER.

The TCR originated in an older woman with COVID-19, enrolled during active disease. The specimen sequenced was peripheral blood. This chain links TRBV4-3 with TRBJ1-2, with TRBD1 matching over 7 bases. For the CDR3, the DNA is TGCGCCAGCAGCCAAAGGATGGCAGGGGGTTCTGGCTACACCTTC. This sequence encodes CASSQRMAGGSGYTF.